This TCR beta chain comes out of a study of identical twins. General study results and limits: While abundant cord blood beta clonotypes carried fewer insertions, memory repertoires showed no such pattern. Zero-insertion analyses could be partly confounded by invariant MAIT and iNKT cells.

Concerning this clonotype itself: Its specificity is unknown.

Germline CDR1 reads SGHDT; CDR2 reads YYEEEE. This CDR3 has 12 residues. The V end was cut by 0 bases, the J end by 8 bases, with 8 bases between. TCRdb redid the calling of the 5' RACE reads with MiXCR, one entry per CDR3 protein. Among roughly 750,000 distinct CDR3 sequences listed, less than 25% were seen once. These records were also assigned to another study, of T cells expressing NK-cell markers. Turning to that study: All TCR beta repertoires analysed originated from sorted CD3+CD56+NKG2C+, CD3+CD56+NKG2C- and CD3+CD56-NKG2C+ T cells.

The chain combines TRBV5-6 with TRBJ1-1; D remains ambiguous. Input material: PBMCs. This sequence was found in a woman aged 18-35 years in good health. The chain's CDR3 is CASSLGDFEAFF. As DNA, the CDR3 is TGTGCCAGCAGCTTGGGGGATTTCGAAGCTTTCTTT.